This is a list of T cell receptor beta chains from one sample in a study of response to subunit inactivated influenza vaccine. TCRdb re-called the RT-PCR reads with MiXCR, one entry per CDR3 protein. The sample carries roughly 630,000 distinct CDR3 sequences, 14% recorded once. The sample in question was PBMCs from blood, obtained 14 to 15 days before vaccination. Receptor source: a man aged 45 to 65 who received an inactivated influenza vaccine. Each CDR3 is given with its conserved first and last residue. A D gene is named only where the DNA matches it firmly. Only some rows state a clone size, as once, few, many or a class for expanded clones.

CDR3aa	CDR3nt	v_gene	len	j_gene	abundance	d_gene
CASSPTGSNNSPLHF	TGTGCCAGCAGCCCAACGGGAAGTAACAATTCACCCCTCCACTTT	TRBV7-9	15	TRBJ1-6	few	NA
CASSLDSLSGANVLTF	TGCGCCAGCAGCTTGGACAGTTTGTCTGGGGCCAACGTCCTGACTTTC	TRBV5-1	16	TRBJ2-6	NA	NA
CASSLAASSGLYNEQFF	TGTGCCAGCAGCCTAGCCGCCTCTAGCGGCCTATACAATGAGCAGTTCTTC	TRBV7-8	17	TRBJ2-1	NA	TRBD2
CASSVGSSGGVNEQFF	TGTGCCAGCAGCGTAGGTTCTAGCGGGGGGGTCAATGAGCAGTTCTTC	TRBV9	16	TRBJ2-1	NA	TRBD2
CSALDWTESTDTQYF	TGCAGCGCCCTAGACTGGACCGAGAGCACAGATACGCAGTATTTT	TRBV29-1	15	TRBJ2-3	few	NA
CASSLRTSGPFNEQFF	TGTGCCAGCAGTTTACGGACTAGCGGACCTTTTAATGAGCAGTTCTTC	TRBV28	16	TRBJ2-1	NA	TRBD2
CASSPSRTGELFF	TGTGCCAGCAGCCCGAGTCGCACCGGGGAGCTTTTTTTT	TRBV28	13	TRBJ2-2	few	NA
CASGRGQGDDEQFF	TGTGCCAGCGGCCGGGGACAGGGAGACGATGAGCAGTTCTTC	TRBV12-3/TRBV12-4	14	TRBJ2-1	few	TRBD1
CASSAYGDTEAFF	TGTGCCAGTAGCGCCTACGGGGACACTGAAGCTTTCTTT	TRBV19	13	TRBJ1-1	NA	NA
CASSLTPGGNQPQHF	TGTGCCAGCAGCCTTACTCCAGGGGGCAATCAGCCCCAGCATTTT	TRBV5-5	15	TRBJ1-5	NA	NA
CASSPPAAAYEQYF	TGTGCCAGCTCACCACCGGCCGCCGCCTACGAGCAGTACTTC	TRBV18	14	TRBJ2-7	NA	NA
CASSQDYVNTEAFF	TGTGCCAGCAGCCAAGATTACGTGAACACTGAAGCTTTCTTT	TRBV14	14	TRBJ1-1	NA	NA
CASRITNRDEQYF	TGTGCCAGCAGGATAACCAACAGGGACGAGCAGTACTTC	TRBV6-1	13	TRBJ2-7	NA	NA
CATSDVGLAANTGELFF	TGTGCCACCAGTGATGTGGGACTAGCGGCGAACACCGGGGAGCTGTTTTTT	TRBV24-1	17	TRBJ2-2	few	TRBD2
CASSPPASQETQYF	TGTGCCAGCTCACCACCTGCCAGCCAAGAGACCCAGTACTTC	TRBV18	14	TRBJ2-5	NA	NA
CASSPTDWNHVQYF	TGTGCCAGCAGCCCCACGGACTGGAATCACGTGCAGTACTTC	TRBV4-2	14	TRBJ2-7	NA	NA
CAISERGLAGIHNHTDTQYF	TGTGCCATCAGTGAGCGCGGACTAGCGGGAATCCATAACCACACAGATACGCAGTATTTT	TRBV10-3	20	TRBJ2-3	NA	TRBD2
CASGHKPTSEQYF	TGTGCCAGCGGACATAAGCCAACCTCCGAGCAGTACTTC	TRBV6-6	13	TRBJ2-7	many	NA
CSVEDVGGKNYGYTF	TGCAGCGTTGAAGACGTCGGGGGCAAGAACTATGGCTACACCTTC	TRBV29-1	15	TRBJ1-2	NA	NA
CASSPSLEGFGYGYTF	TGTGCCAGCAGCCCCTCGTTGGAGGGGTTTGGCTATGGCTACACCTTC	TRBV9	16	TRBJ1-2	few	NA
CASSPQGWEDTEAFF	TGTGCCAGCTCACCGCAGGGGTGGGAGGACACTGAAGCTTTCTTT	TRBV18	15	TRBJ1-1	many	NA
CASSLMVTGTYNEQFF	TGTGCCAGCAGTTTAATGGTGACAGGGACTTACAATGAGCAGTTCTTC	TRBV12-3/TRBV12-4	16	TRBJ2-1	many	NA
CASRSDPNTGELFF	TGTGCCAGTAGGTCAGACCCGAACACCGGGGAGCTGTTTTTT	TRBV19	14	TRBJ2-2	NA	NA
CASSHGEQYF	TGTGCCAGCAGCCATGGGGAGCAGTACTTC	TRBV14	10	TRBJ2-7	NA	NA
CASAPAGHTTDTQYF	TGTGCCAGCGCACCCGCGGGACATACCACAGATACGCAGTATTTT	TRBV6-2/TRBV6-3	15	TRBJ2-3	few	NA
CASTGYPNSPLHF	TGTGCCAGTACAGGGTACCCTAATTCACCCCTCCACTTT	TRBV27	13	TRBJ1-6	NA	NA
CARPTGVHGYTF	TGTGCCAGGCCTACCGGGGTCCATGGCTACACCTTC	TRBV2	12	TRBJ1-2	NA	NA